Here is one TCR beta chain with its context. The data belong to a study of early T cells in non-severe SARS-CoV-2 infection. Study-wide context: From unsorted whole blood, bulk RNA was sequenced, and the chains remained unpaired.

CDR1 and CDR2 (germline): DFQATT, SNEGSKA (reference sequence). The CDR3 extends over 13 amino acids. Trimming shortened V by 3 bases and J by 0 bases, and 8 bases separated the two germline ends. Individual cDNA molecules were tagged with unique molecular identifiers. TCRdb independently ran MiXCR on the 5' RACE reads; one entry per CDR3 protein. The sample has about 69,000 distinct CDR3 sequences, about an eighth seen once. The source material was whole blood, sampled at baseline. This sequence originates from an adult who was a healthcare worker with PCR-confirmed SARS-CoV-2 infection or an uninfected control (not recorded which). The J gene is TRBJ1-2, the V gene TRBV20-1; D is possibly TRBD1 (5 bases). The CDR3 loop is CSASPGTNYGYTF. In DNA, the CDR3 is TGCAGTGCTAGTCCAGGGACTAACTATGGCTACACCTTC.